This section outlines one T cell receptor beta chain sequence together with its context. The sample belongs to a study of blood T cell repertoires in COVID-19. Overall study: T cells, B-cell-depleted T cells, or PBMCs provided the cDNA or gDNA that served as material.

Study processing details: Reference gene primer amplification gave nucleated cell count estimates. This table comes from immunoSEQ multiplex PCR, and its TCRdb copy is limited to in-frame clones, with some not included. The V and J calls and clone size are taken from that table; D and trimming were inferred from the DNA. Of approximately 170,000 clones listed, 80% to 90% are singletons. CDR3 length: 16 residues. CDR1 LGHNA and CDR2 YSLEER come from the germline V gene. Trimming stripped 4 bases from V and 5 bases from J, with 17 bases between. The chain carries TRBV4-3 and TRBJ1-4; D call uncertain. Sequencing was carried out using peripheral blood. The source is a young man with active or convalescent COVID-19. The CDR3 reads CASSRNPSSGNEKLFF. DNA of the CDR3: TGCGCCAGCAGCCGGAATCCCTCATCGGGAAATGAAAAACTGTTTTTT.